This T cell receptor (beta chain) was recovered during a study of blood T cell repertoires in COVID-19. Only in-frame clones appear in the TCRdb table, and some are missing; sequencing was by immunoSEQ multiplex PCR. The table lists about 140,000 clones, 75% to 80% of them singletons, with 2.5% to 3.5% in the top ten. Looked up from germline, CDR1 is LGHDT and CDR2 is YNNKEL (reference sequence). Trimming removed 0 bases from V and 7 bases from J, with 10 bases in between. The CDR3 covers 15 residues. Participants, about 18 to 90 years old, spanned under 30 US areas. All recovered Cohort 3 donors got two negative PCRs, got clearance, or saw symptom resolution. This clone came up a few times.

The material sequenced was PBMCs or T cells enriched from blood (not recorded which). This clonotype originated in a woman aged 50 to 60 who had recovered from COVID-19. The chain links TRBV3-1 (or the pseudogene TRBV3-2) to TRBJ1-6, with unresolved D. CDR3 DNA sequence: TGTGCCAGCAGCCAAGATAGACGAGCGAATTCACCCCTCCACTTT. Residues: CASSQDRRANSPLHF.